Given below is one T cell receptor (beta chain) in context. CDR3 length: 17 amino acids. Germline CDR1 LNHNV, CDR2 YYDKDF (reference sequence). With 0 bases removed from V and 0 bases from J, the gap between germline ends came to 15 bases. The record originates from a study of shared T cell receptors in the human thymus. Using immunoSEQ multiplex PCR, the repertoire was profiled, and TCRdb retains in-frame clones only, with some absent. The table shows about 380,000 clones, with more than 85% occurring only once. The sample was thymocytes. The chain carries TRBV15 and TRBJ2-7, with a tentative D call TRBD1 (6 bases). The TCR originated in a human donor. CDR3 bases: TGTGCCACCAGCAGAGATCGGGTCAGGGGCTCCTCCTACGAGCAGTACTTC. This sequence encodes CATSRDRVRGSSYEQYF.